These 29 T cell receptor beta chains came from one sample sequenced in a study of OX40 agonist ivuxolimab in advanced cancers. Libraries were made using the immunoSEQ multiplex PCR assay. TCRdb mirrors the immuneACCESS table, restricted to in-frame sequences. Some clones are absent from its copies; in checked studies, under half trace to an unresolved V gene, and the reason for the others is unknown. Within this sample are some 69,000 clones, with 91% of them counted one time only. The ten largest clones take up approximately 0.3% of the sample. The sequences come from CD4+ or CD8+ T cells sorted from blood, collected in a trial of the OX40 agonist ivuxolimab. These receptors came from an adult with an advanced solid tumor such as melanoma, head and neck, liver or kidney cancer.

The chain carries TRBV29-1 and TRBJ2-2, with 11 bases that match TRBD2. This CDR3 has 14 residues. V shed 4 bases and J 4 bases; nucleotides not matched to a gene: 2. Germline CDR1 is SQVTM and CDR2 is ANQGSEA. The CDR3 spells CSVALAGVTGELFF. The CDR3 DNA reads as TGCAGCGTTGCACTAGCGGGAGTCACCGGGGAGCTGTTTTTT.

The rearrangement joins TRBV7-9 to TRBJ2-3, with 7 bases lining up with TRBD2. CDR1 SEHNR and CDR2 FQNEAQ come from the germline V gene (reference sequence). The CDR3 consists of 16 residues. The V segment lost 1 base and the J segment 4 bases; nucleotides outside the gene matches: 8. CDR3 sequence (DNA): TGTGCCAGCAGCTTAGGGGTTGCGGGAGAGGCAGATACGCAGTATTTT. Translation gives CASSLGVAGEADTQYF.

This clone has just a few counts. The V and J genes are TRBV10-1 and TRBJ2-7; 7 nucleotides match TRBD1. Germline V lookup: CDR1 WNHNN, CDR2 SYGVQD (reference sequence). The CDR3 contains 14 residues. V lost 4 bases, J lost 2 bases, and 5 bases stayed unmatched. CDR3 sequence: CASSVRDRPYEQYF. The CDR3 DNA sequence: TGCGCCAGCAGTGTCCGGGACAGACCCTACGAGCAGTACTTC.

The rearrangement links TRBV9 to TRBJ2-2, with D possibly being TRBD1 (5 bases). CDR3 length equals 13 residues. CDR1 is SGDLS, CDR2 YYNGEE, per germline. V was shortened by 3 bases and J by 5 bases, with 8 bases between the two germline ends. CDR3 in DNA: TGTGCCAGCAGCGCGCAGGGTACCGGGGAGCTGTTTTTT. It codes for CASSAQGTGELFF.

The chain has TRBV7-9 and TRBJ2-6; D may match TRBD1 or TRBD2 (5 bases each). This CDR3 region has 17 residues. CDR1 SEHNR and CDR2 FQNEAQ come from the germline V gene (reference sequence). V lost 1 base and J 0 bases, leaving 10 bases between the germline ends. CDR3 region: CASSLGGRTSGANVLTF. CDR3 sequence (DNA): TGTGCCAGCAGCTTAGGGGGACGTACCTCTGGGGCCAACGTCCTGACTTTC.

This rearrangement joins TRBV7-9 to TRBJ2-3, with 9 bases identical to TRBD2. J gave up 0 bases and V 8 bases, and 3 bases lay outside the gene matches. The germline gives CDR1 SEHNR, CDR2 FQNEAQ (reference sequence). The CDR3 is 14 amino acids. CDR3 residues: CASRLAESTDTQYF. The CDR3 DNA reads TGTGCCAGCCGACTAGCGGAGAGCACAGATACGCAGTATTTT.

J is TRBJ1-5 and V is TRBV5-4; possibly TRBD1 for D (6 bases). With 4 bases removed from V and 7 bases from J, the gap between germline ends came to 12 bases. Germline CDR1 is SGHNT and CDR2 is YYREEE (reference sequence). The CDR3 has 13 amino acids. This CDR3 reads CASSKQGSQPQHF. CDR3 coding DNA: TGTGCCAGCAGCAAACAGGGAAGCCAGCCCCAGCATTTT.

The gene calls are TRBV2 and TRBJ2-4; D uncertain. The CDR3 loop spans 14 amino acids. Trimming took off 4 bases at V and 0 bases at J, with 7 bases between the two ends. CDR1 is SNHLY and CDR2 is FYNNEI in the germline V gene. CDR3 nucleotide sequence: TGTGCCAGCAGTGGGCAGAGAGCCAAAAACATTCAGTACTTC. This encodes CASSGQRAKNIQYF.

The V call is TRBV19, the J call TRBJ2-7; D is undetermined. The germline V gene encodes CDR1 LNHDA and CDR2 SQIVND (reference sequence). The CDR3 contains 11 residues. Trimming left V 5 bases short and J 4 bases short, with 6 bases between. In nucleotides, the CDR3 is TGTGCCAGTAGTGCCGGGTACGAGCAGTACTTC. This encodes CASSAGYEQYF.

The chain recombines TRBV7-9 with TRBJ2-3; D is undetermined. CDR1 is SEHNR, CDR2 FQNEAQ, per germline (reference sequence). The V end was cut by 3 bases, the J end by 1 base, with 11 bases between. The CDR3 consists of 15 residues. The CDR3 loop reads CASSFSIGGTDTQYF. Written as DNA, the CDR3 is TGTGCCAGCAGCTTTTCGATAGGTGGCACAGATACGCAGTATTTT.

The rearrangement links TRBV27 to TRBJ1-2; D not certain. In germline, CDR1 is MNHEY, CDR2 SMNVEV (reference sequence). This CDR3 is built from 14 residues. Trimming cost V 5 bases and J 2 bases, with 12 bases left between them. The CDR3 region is CASSPLGANYGYTF. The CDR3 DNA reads TGTGCCAGCAGTCCACTCGGCGCGAACTATGGCTACACCTTC.

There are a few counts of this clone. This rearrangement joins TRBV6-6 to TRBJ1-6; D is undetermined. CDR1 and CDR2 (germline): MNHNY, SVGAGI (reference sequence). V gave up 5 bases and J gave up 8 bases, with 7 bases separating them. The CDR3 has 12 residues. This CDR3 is CASSPGDSPLHF. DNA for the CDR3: TGTGCCAGCAGTCCCGGGGATTCACCCCTCCACTTT.

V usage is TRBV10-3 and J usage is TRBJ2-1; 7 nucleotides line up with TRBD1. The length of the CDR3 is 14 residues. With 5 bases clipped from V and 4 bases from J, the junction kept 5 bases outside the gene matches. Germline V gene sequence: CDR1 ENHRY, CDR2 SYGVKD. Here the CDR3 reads CAISRGQTYNEQFF. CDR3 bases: TGTGCCATCAGTAGGGGACAGACATACAATGAGCAGTTCTTC.

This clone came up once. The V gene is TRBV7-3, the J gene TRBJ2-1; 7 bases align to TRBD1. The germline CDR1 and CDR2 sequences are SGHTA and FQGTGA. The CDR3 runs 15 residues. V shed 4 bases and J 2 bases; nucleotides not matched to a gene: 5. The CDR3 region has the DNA TGTGCCAGCAGCTCCGACAGGGCCCCCTACAATGAGCAGTTCTTC. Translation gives CASSSDRAPYNEQFF.

In nucleotides, the CDR3 is TGTGCCAGCTCACCATCCCTAGCGGACCAAGAGACCCAGTACTTC. It specifies CASSPSLADQETQYF. The chain couples TRBV18 to TRBJ2-5; TRBD2 matches at 7 bases. The CDR3 sequence is 15 residues long. With V trimmed by 2 bases and J by 0 bases, 3 bases remained unmatched. The germline gives CDR1 KGHSH, CDR2 LQKENI.

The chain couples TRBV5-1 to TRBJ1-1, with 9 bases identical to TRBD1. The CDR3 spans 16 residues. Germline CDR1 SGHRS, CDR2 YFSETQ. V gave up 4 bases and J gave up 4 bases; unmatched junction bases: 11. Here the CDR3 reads CASSMGQGGRSTEAFF. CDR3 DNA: TGCGCCAGCAGCATGGGACAGGGAGGAAGGAGCACTGAAGCTTTCTTT. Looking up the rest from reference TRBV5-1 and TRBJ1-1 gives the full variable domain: KAGVTQTPRYLIKTRGQQVTLSCSPISGHRSVSWYQQTPGQGLQFLFEYFSETQRNKGNFPGRFSGRQFSNSRSEMNVSTLELGDSALYLCASSMGQGGRSTEAFFGQGTRLTVV.

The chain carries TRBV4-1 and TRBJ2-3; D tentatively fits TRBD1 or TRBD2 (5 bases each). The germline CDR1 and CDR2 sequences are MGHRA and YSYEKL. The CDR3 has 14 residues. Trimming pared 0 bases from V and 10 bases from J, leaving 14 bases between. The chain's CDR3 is CASSQDPVVGAQYF. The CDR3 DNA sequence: TGCGCCAGCAGCCAAGATCCTGTAGTGGGGGCGCAGTATTTT.

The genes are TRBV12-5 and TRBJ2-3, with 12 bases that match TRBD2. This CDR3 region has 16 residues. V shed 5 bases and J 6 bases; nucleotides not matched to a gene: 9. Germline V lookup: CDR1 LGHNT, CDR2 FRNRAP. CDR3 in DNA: TGTGCTAGTGGTACCTCTAGCGGGAGGGCCAGTGATACGCAGTATTTT. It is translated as CASGTSSGRASDTQYF.

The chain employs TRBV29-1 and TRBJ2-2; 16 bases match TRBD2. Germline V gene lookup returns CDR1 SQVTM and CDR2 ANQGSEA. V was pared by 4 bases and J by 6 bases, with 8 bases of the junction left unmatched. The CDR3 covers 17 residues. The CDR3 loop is CSVVRPGLAGGAGELFF. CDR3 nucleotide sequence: TGCAGCGTTGTTCGTCCGGGACTAGCGGGAGGGGCCGGGGAGCTGTTTTTT.

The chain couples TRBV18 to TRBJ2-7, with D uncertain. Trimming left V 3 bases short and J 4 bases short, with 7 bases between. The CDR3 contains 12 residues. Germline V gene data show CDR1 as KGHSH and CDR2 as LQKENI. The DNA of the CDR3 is TGTGCCAGCTCACCGACGGTGTACGAGCAGTACTTC. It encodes CASSPTVYEQYF.

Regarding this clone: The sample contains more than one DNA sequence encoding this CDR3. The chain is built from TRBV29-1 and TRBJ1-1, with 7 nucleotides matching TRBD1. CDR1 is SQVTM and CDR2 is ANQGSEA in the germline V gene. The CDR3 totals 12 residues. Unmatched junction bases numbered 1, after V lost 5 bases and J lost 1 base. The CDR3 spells CSVRTGNTEAFF. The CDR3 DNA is TGCAGCGTTCGGACAGGGAACACTGAAGCTTTCTTT.

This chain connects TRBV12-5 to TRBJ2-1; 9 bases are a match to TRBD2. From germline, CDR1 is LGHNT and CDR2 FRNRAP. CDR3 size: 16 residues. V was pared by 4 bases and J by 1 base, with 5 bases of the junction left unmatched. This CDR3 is CASGSPSGGSYNEQFF. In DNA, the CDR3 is TGTGCTAGTGGTTCCCCCAGCGGGGGGTCCTACAATGAGCAGTTCTTC.

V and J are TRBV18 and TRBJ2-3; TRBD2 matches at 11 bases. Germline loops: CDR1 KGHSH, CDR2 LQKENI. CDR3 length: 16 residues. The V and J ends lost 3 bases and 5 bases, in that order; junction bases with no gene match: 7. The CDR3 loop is CASSPPLAGGGDTQYF. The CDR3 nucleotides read TGTGCCAGCTCACCTCCCCTAGCGGGAGGTGGAGATACGCAGTATTTT.

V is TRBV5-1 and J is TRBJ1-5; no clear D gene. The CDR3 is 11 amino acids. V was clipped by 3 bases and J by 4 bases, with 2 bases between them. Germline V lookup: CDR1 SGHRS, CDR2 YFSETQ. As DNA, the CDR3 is TGCGCCAGCAGCTCAAATCAGCCCCAGCATTTT. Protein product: CASSSNQPQHF.

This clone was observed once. The CDR3: CASSNPSETQYF. The DNA of the CDR3 is TGTGCCAGCAGTAACCCGTCGGAGACCCAGTACTTC. This rearrangement joins TRBV27 to TRBJ2-5; D is undetermined. Germline V CDR1 and CDR2: MNHEY, SMNVEV (reference sequence). This CDR3 has 12 amino acids. Trimming left V 5 bases short and J 5 bases short, with 9 bases between.

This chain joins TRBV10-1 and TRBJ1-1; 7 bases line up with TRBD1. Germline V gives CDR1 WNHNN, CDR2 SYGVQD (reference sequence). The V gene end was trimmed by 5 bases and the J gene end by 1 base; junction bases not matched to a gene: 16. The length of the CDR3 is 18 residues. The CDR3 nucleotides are TGCGCCAGCAGTAGAACCCGGACAGGAGATAAGAGGAACACTGAAGCTTTCTTT. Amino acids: CASSRTRTGDKRNTEAFF.

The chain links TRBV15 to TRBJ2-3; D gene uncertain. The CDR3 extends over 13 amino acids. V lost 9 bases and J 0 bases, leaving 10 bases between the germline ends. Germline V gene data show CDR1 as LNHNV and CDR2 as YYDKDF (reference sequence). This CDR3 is CATTWESTDTQYF. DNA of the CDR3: TGTGCCACTACCTGGGAAAGCACAGATACGCAGTATTTT.

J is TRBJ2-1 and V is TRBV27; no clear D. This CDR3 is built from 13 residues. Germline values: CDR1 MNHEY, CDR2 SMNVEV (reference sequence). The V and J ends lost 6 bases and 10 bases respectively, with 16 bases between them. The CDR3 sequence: CASSPTPVWEQFF. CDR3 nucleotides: TGTGCCAGCAGCCCAACGCCAGTTTGGGAGCAGTTCTTC.

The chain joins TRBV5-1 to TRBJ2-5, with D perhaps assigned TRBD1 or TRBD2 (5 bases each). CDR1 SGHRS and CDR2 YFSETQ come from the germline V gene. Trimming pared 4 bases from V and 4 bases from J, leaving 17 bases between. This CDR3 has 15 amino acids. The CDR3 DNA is TGCGCCAGCAGCGAGGGATCAAGTAGGGGAGAGACCCAGTACTTC. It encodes CASSEGSSRGETQYF.